The 31 T cell receptor beta chains below all came from one sample that was sequenced in a study of cytomegalovirus exposure and HLA in healthy donors. Primers: 60 Vbeta forward and 13 Jbeta reverse. Sequenced by immunoSEQ multiplex PCR; TCRdb stores in-frame clones only, minus some. In the table there are 120,000 to 150,000 clones, about 78% of which are singletons. Material for sequencing was PBMCs. The receptors originated from a man younger than 35 in good health and CMV-seronegative.

The chain links TRBV25-1 to TRBJ1-1; 8 bases align to TRBD1. This CDR3 has 15 amino acids. From germline, CDR1 is MGHDK and CDR2 SYGVNS. The V and J ends lost 7 bases and 2 bases, in that order; junction bases with no gene match: 9. The CDR3 DNA follows: TGTGCCAGCAACAGGGGGGATAGGAGAAACACTGAAGCTTTCTTT. Amino acid sequence: CASNRGDRRNTEAFF.

The chain uses TRBV27 and TRBJ1-4; 9 bases line up with TRBD1. CDR1 and CDR2 from the germline V gene are MNHEY and SMNVEV (reference sequence). The trim removed 3 bases at V and 4 bases at J, leaving 3 bases unmatched. CDR3 length equals 15 residues. CDR3 in amino acids: CASSLGQGLNEKLFF. In nucleotides, the CDR3 is TGTGCCAGCAGTTTGGGACAGGGCCTTAATGAAAAACTGTTTTTT.

The chain couples TRBV6-5 to TRBJ1-1; D unclear. Germline-derived CDR1 and CDR2 are MNHEY and SVGAGI. The CDR3 is 15 residues long. V lost 2 bases to trimming and J lost 1 base, with 11 bases between them. The CDR3 DNA sequence: TGTGCCAGCAGTTACAGCCGCGTTAGGAACACTGAAGCTTTCTTT. This translates into CASSYSRVRNTEAFF.

This chain links TRBV6-1 with TRBJ2-7, with TRBD1 as a possible D gene (5 bases). This CDR3 is built from 17 residues. Germline V CDR1 and CDR2: MNHNS, SASEGT. The V end was cut by 0 bases, the J end by 3 bases, with 18 bases between. CDR3 DNA: TGTGCCAGCAGTGAAGCAGGACACCAGGTAGGGCTCTACGAGCAGTACTTC. Encoded protein: CASSEAGHQVGLYEQYF.

This chain connects TRBV7-2 to TRBJ2-2, with D maybe TRBD2 (6 bases). Trimming removed 5 bases at V and 5 bases at J, with 15 bases between. The CDR3 contains 15 residues. Per germline, CDR1 SGHTA and CDR2 FQGNSA. CDR3 residues: CASSQLLGGTGELFF. CDR3 bases: TGTGCCAGCAGCCAACTTTTGGGAGGTACCGGGGAGCTGTTTTTT.

This sequence joins TRBV5-4 and TRBJ2-2; D gene unclear. The length of the CDR3 is 16 residues. Germline lookup yields CDR1 SGHNT and CDR2 YYREEE (reference sequence). V lost 4 bases and J lost 2, with 15 bases in between. CDR3 DNA: TGTGCCAGCAGCCGCGAGGTTGGCAGAAACACCGGGGAGCTGTTTTTT. It yields the protein CASSREVGRNTGELFF.

This clone was picked up one time. The chain links TRBV2 to TRBJ2-5; D not certain. The CDR3 sequence is 10 residues long. Per the germline V gene, CDR1 is SNHLY and CDR2 is FYNNEI. Trimming pared 5 bases from V and 5 bases from J, leaving 3 bases between. The CDR3 here is CASSTETQYF. CDR3 DNA sequence: TGTGCCAGCAGTACTGAGACCCAGTACTTC. Full variable domain (missing parts from reference TRBV2 and TRBJ2-5): EPEVTQTPSHQVTQMGQEVILRCVPISNHLYFYWYRQILGQKVEFLVSFYNNEISEKSEIFDDQFSVERPDGSNFTLKIRSTKLEDSAMYFCASSTETQYFGPGTRLLVL.

The V call is TRBV11-3, the J call TRBJ2-3; 8 bases line up with TRBD2. The length of the CDR3 is 14 residues. After removal of 4 bases from V and 5 bases from J, the junction contained 5 bases not matched to a gene. CDR1 and CDR2 (germline): SGHNT, YENEEA. The CDR3 sequence: CASSSGRAVDTQYF. The CDR3 DNA follows: TGTGCCAGCAGCTCCGGGAGGGCCGTAGATACGCAGTATTTT.

A note on this clone: Within the sample, other DNA sequences also encode this same CDR3. V is TRBV5-1 and J is TRBJ2-7; D might be TRBD2 (5 bases). The CDR3 loop spans 13 amino acids. CDR1 is SGHRS, CDR2 YFSETQ, per germline. V was cut by 1 base and J by 3 bases, with 8 bases left in between. The CDR3: CASSLTGVYEQYF. In DNA form, the CDR3 reads TGCGCCAGCAGCTTGACCGGGGTCTACGAGCAGTACTTC.

The V and J genes are TRBV5-1 and TRBJ2-2; 10 positions match TRBD1. V shed 3 bases, J shed 5 bases, and the junction held 7 bases outside the gene matches. The CDR3 has 16 amino acids. The germline gives CDR1 SGHRS, CDR2 YFSETQ. CDR3 loop: CASSSGQGVETGELFF. CDR3 DNA: TGCGCCAGCAGCTCCGGACAGGGGGTAGAAACCGGGGAGCTGTTTTTT.

The V gene is TRBV6-5, the J gene TRBJ2-3; TRBD1 agrees at 7 bases. J lost 4 bases, V lost 8 bases, and 9 bases had no gene match. Germline values: CDR1 MNHEY, CDR2 SVGAGI. CDR3 size: 14 residues. The CDR3 spells CASRRQGRADTQYF. The CDR3 bases are TGTGCCAGCCGTCGACAGGGACGAGCAGATACGCAGTATTTT.

The chain joins TRBV2 to TRBJ1-1; D unclear. The length of the CDR3 is 12 residues. The V and J ends lost 11 bases and 3 bases respectively, with 13 bases between them. Germline V lookup: CDR1 SNHLY, CDR2 FYNNEI. This chain's CDR3 is CASSGSYTEAFF. In DNA form, the CDR3 reads TGTGCCTCTTCCGGGTCTTACACTGAAGCTTTCTTT.

The gene calls are TRBV27 and TRBJ2-1, with 8 positions matching TRBD1. This CDR3 has 14 amino acids. The trim removed 5 bases at V and 9 bases at J, leaving 9 bases unmatched. Germline V CDR1 and CDR2: MNHEY, SMNVEV (reference sequence). In nucleotides, the CDR3 is TGTGCCAGCAGTCTCATCAGACAGGGGAGTGAGCAGTTCTTC. It translates to CASSLIRQGSEQFF.

The CDR3 DNA reads TGTGCCAGCAGTTTAAGGGGGATTGATAATGAAAAACTGTTTTTT. This gives the protein CASSLRGIDNEKLFF. The genes are TRBV27 and TRBJ1-4; maybe TRBD1 (6 bases). This CDR3 has 15 amino acids. Germline V gene sequence: CDR1 MNHEY, CDR2 SMNVEV (reference sequence). V was clipped by 2 bases and J by 4 bases, with 11 bases between them.

V usage is TRBV18 and J usage is TRBJ2-1; the D gene is possibly TRBD2 (5 bases). This CDR3 comprises 16 residues. Between the trimmed V and J ends, which lost 2 bases and 0 bases, there was a span of 11 bases. The germline V gene encodes CDR1 KGHSH and CDR2 LQKENI. The CDR3 sequence: CASSPTAVSSYNEQFF. In DNA, the CDR3 is TGTGCCAGCTCACCAACAGCGGTGAGCTCCTACAATGAGCAGTTCTTC.

The V call is TRBV10-3, the J call TRBJ1-5; TRBD1 matches 10 bases. Unmatched junction bases numbered 5, after V lost 8 bases and J lost 7 bases. CDR1 is ENHRY and CDR2 is SYGVKD in the germline V gene. The CDR3 is 13 amino acids. This CDR3 is CAISTGGGQPQHF. CDR3 in DNA: TGTGCCATCTCGACAGGGGGCGGGCAGCCCCAGCATTTT.

V gene TRBV2 combines with J gene TRBJ1-1; D call uncertain. The germline V and J ends were trimmed by 11 bases and 2 bases, with 9 bases remaining between them. Germline lookup yields CDR1 SNHLY and CDR2 FYNNEI. There are 11 residues in the CDR3. In DNA, the CDR3 is TGTGCCGGGAGACGTAACACTGAAGCTTTCTTT. This sequence encodes CAGRRNTEAFF.

This clone came up a few times. V is TRBV7-2 and J is TRBJ2-5, with TRBD2 matching 9 bases. The J call may be mistaken, given a closer DNA end match to TRBJ2-7. Germline CDR1 SGHTA, CDR2 FQGNSA. There are 15 residues in the CDR3. The CDR3 spells CASSLGASGTYEQYF. Here the CDR3 DNA reads TGTGCCAGCAGCTTAGGGGCTAGCGGGACCTACGAGCAGTACTTC.

This clone was detected once. The same CDR3 is also encoded by other DNA sequences in this sample. The V call is TRBV2, the J call TRBJ1-1; tentatively, D is TRBD1 (6 bases). The CDR3 consists of 14 residues. The V end lost 7 bases, the J end lost 1 base, and 13 bases lay between the germline ends. Germline V CDR1 and CDR2: SNHLY, FYNNEI. Here the CDR3 reads CASTTQGTNTEAFF. For the CDR3, the DNA is TGTGCCAGCACGACTCAGGGGACGAACACTGAAGCTTTCTTT.

CDR3 nucleotides: TGTGCCATCAGTGAACCCCCACTAGCGGGCACCGGGGAGCTGTTTTTT. It yields the protein CAISEPPLAGTGELFF. This chain uses TRBV10-3 with TRBJ2-2; 9 bases are a match to TRBD2. J lost 4 bases, V lost 3 bases, and 6 bases had no gene match. Per germline, CDR1 ENHRY and CDR2 SYGVKD. The CDR3 runs 16 residues.

V is TRBV7-9 and J is TRBJ1-6, with a possible D match to TRBD1 (5 bases). V was trimmed by 5 bases and J by 7 bases, leaving 15 bases between them. CDR3 length: 15 amino acids. Germline CDR1 is SEHNR and CDR2 is FQNEAQ (reference sequence). CDR3 residues: CASSGGLLSNSPLHF. The CDR3 DNA sequence: TGTGCCAGCAGCGGGGGACTGCTCTCCAATTCACCCCTCCACTTT.

V and J are TRBV5-6 and TRBJ2-1; TRBD2 matches 10 bases. CDR3 length equals 17 residues. V lost 4 bases to trimming and J lost 5 bases; unmatched junction nucleotides: 12. Germline CDR1 SGHDT, CDR2 YYEEEE. The CDR3 protein is CASSPGLAVLGNNEQFF. Here the CDR3 DNA reads TGTGCCAGCAGCCCCGGACTAGCGGTTTTGGGGAACAATGAGCAGTTCTTC.

The chain has TRBV27 and TRBJ2-7, with D perhaps TRBD2 (6 bases). From germline, CDR1 is MNHEY and CDR2 SMNVEV (reference sequence). The CDR3 covers 15 residues. Deletions cut 3 bases from V and 2 bases from J, with 14 bases between. The DNA for the CDR3 is TGTGCCAGCAGTTTTCAGGGTGGGGGGACCTACGAGCAGTACTTC. Its translation is CASSFQGGGTYEQYF.

The sample holds a few counts of this clone. The chain recombines TRBV28 with TRBJ1-2; perhaps TRBD1 as D (6 bases). There are 15 residues in the CDR3. Germline CDR1 MDHEN, CDR2 SYDVKM. V dropped 3 bases and J dropped 4 bases, with 15 bases sitting between them. The CDR3 region has the DNA TGTGCCAGCAGTTTGATGGGGGGGCAGATCTATGGCTACACCTTC. Translating it yields CASSLMGGQIYGYTF.

The gene calls are TRBV7-2 and TRBJ2-5; TRBD2 agrees at 8 bases. The last part of the DNA fits TRBJ2-7 better; the J call may be wrong. CDR3 length: 13 amino acids. In germline, CDR1 is SGHTA, CDR2 FQGNSA. The CDR3 coding sequence is TGTGCCAGCAGCGTCGGACTAGCTTACGAGCAGTACTTC. This encodes CASSVGLAYEQYF.

In its sample, this clone was seen once. This chain joins TRBV9 and TRBJ2-5; a possible D gene is TRBD1 (5 bases). CDR3 length: 15 residues. CDR1 SGDLS and CDR2 YYNGEE come from the germline V gene. V lost 2 bases and J lost 2, with 13 bases in between. The CDR3 nucleotides read TGTGCCAGCAGCGTTTTGGCAGGGTGGCAAGAGACCCAGTACTTC. Protein product: CASSVLAGWQETQYF.

This clone has only a few counts. V usage is TRBV2 and J usage is TRBJ2-2; D is unclear. Germline CDR1 reads SNHLY; CDR2 reads FYNNEI. V dropped 1 base and J dropped 5 bases, with 14 bases sitting between them. The CDR3 totals 16 residues. The CDR3 DNA sequence: TGTGCCAGCAGTGAAGGATTTGGCCGAAGAACCGGGGAGCTGTTTTTT. Encoded protein: CASSEGFGRRTGELFF.

The V gene is TRBV15, the J gene TRBJ2-5; 8 bases align to TRBD2. The J call is uncertain, as TRBJ2-7 better fits the DNA end. This CDR3 is 14 amino acids long. Germline V lookup: CDR1 LNHNV, CDR2 YYDKDF (reference sequence). Here the CDR3 DNA reads TGTGCCACCAGGGCTAGCGGGCCCCCCTACGAGCAGTACTTC. The encoded protein is CATRASGPPYEQYF.

The chain uses TRBV7-2 and TRBJ2-7, with 7 bases that match TRBD1. The CDR3 covers 13 residues. V dropped 8 bases and J dropped 3; count of bases not matched to a gene: 7. The germline gives CDR1 SGHTA, CDR2 FQGNSA. In nucleotides, the CDR3 is TGTGCCAGCGCGACGGGACAGATCTACGAGCAGTACTTC. Translating it yields CASATGQIYEQYF.

The J gene is TRBJ2-3, the V gene TRBV27, with 8 bases matching TRBD2. This CDR3 is 16 amino acids long. J was trimmed by 1 base and V by 6 bases; bases with no gene match: 9. Germline values: CDR1 MNHEY, CDR2 SMNVEV (reference sequence). As DNA, the CDR3 is TGTGCCAGCAGCCGCTATGGAGCGGGAGGCACAGATACGCAGTATTTT. Translated, it gives CASSRYGAGGTDTQYF.

The chain couples TRBV29-1 to TRBJ2-7; 8 nucleotides agree with TRBD1. Unmatched junction bases numbered 6, after V lost 5 bases and J lost 6 bases. This CDR3 is 12 amino acids long. The germline CDR1 and CDR2 sequences are SQVTM and ANQGSEA. CDR3 coding DNA: TGCAGCGTTAAGCAGGGGGCAAGCGAGCAGTACTTC. The encoded protein is CSVKQGASEQYF.